This TCR beta chain derives from a study of blood T cells in healthy people across ages. To note about this clonotype: Its antigen is not identified.

Then a second PCR, running about 6 to 12 cycles, was carried out with a sample-barcoded 5' primer and a J-beta primer mix. Every cDNA molecule carried a tag from a template-switch adaptor bearing 12 random nucleotides. TCRdb analysed the 5' RACE reads with MiXCR anew, one entry per CDR3 protein. The data contain around 750,000 distinct CDR3 sequences, 40% to 65% of them singletons. General study results and limits: Roughly linear age-related decline in beta diversity appeared, significant by age approximately 41.

The CDR3 is made up of 14 amino acids. The germline CDR1 and CDR2 sequences are SEHNR and FQNEAQ (reference sequence). Between the trimmed V and J ends, which lost 3 bases and 3 bases, there was a span of 8 bases. The sample comprised blood. The chain carries TRBV7-9 and TRBJ1-4; D is ambiguous. The receptor comes from an elderly man in good health. In DNA, the CDR3 is TGTGCCAGCAGCTTCGACGGCTCTAATGAAAAACTGTTTTTT. This codes for CASSFDGSNEKLFF. Variable domain in full (rest from reference TRBV7-9 and TRBJ1-4): DTGVSQNPRHKITKRGQNVTFRCDPISEHNRLYWYRQTLGQGPEFLTYFQNEAQLEKSRLLSDRFSAERPKGSFSTLEIQRTEQGDSAMYLCASSFDGSNEKLFFGSGTQLSVL.